This T cell receptor (beta chain) was recovered during a study of blood T cell repertoires in COVID-19. The wider study: The United States, Italy and Spain supplied acute and convalescent COVID-19 samples.

A few counts support this clone. Profiling relied on immunoSEQ multiplex PCR, and the TCRdb table lists in-frame clones only, not all of them. The sample consists of a few hundred thousand clones, about 87% of them appearing once. This sequence was found in a man aged 55-75 years who had recovered from COVID-19. Sequences were obtained from peripheral blood.

In DNA, the CDR3 is TGTGCCACCAGCAGAGAAGTGGGCCCCTATAATTCACCCCTCCACTTT. It is translated as CATSREVGPYNSPLHF. The V gene is TRBV15, the J gene TRBJ1-6; D call uncertain. This CDR3 is built from 16 residues. Germline CDR1 is LNHNV and CDR2 is YYDKDF (reference sequence). Trimming took 0 bases from V and 2 from J, leaving 8 bases between them.